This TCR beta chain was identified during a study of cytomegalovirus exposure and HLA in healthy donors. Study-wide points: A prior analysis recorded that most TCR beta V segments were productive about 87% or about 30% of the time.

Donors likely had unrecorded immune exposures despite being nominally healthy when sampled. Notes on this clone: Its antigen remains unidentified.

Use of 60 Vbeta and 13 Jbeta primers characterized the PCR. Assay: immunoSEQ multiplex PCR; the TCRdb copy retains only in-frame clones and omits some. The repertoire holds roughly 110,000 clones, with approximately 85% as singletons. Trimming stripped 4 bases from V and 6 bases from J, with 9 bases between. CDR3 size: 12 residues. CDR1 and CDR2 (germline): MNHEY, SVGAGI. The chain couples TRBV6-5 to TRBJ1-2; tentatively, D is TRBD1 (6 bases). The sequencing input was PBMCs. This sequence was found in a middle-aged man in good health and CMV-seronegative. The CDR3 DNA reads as TGTGCCAGCAGTTCTCGACAGGATGGCTACACCTTC. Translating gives CASSSRQDGYTF.